The 21 T cell receptor beta chains below all came from one sample that was sequenced in a study of tumor-infiltrating lymphocytes in oesophageal squamous cell carcinoma. MiXCR, applied by TCRdb to the PCR reads, yields one record per CDR3 protein. The sample yields 15,000 to 20,000 distinct CDR3 sequences, just over 40% seen once. Sequencing input: normal esophageal tissue next to the tumor. The receptors derive from a male donor with esophageal squamous cell carcinoma.

The chain joins TRBV7-2 to TRBJ2-7, with a weak D call TRBD2 (5 bases). The DNA end is a closer match to TRBJ2-1, so the J assignment may be wrong. The CDR3 runs to 13 residues. Per germline, CDR1 SGHTA and CDR2 FQGNSA. CDR3 sequence: CASSLADGVGQFF. The CDR3 DNA follows: TGTGCCAGCAGCTTAGCCGACGGGGTTGGCCAGTTCTTC.

This clonotype has a handful of counts. The chain recombines TRBV6-6 with TRBJ2-7; 8 bases align to TRBD2. The DNA end is a closer match to TRBJ2-1, so the J assignment may be wrong. The CDR3 spans 15 residues. The germline V gene has CDR1 MNHNY and CDR2 SVGAGI (reference sequence). CDR3 amino acids: CASSYVGGGQNEQFF. The CDR3 nucleotides are TGTGCCAGCAGTTACGTCGGGGGGGGCCAAAATGAGCAGTTCTTC.

In this sample, this clonotype turned up many times. The chain combines TRBV10-3 with TRBJ2-1; D is perhaps TRBD1 (5 bases). The V end lost 2 bases, the J end lost 4 bases, and 15 bases lay between the germline ends. CDR3 size: 16 residues. Germline lookup yields CDR1 ENHRY and CDR2 SYGVKD. The DNA of the CDR3 is TGTGCCATCAGTGAGACCGGTGGGGCCGGTTACAATGAGCAGTTCTTC. Translation gives CAISETGGAGYNEQFF.

This sequence joins TRBV9 and TRBJ2-3; D is undetermined. CDR1 is SGDLS and CDR2 is YYNGEE in the germline V gene. The length of the CDR3 is 12 residues. Trimming cost V 3 bases and J 5 bases, with 7 bases left between them. CDR3 in amino acids: CASSEVGDTQYF. As DNA, the CDR3 is TGTGCCAGCAGCGAAGTGGGAGATACGCAGTATTTT.

The CDR3 sequence: CASSLVFLAGAPGEQFF. CDR3 DNA sequence: TGTGCCAGCAGCTTAGTATTCCTAGCGGGAGCCCCGGGTGAGCAGTTCTTC. The genes are TRBV7-6 and TRBJ2-3, with TRBD2 identical over 10 bases. Matching the DNA end better, TRBJ2-1 makes the J call doubtful. From germline, CDR1 is SGHVS and CDR2 FNYEAQ. This CDR3 comprises 17 residues.

The chain has TRBV7-2 and TRBJ2-1; no clear D gene. The CDR3 is 16 residues long. The ends were cut back, 1 base at V and 2 bases at J, with 12 bases in the middle. The germline gives CDR1 SGHTA, CDR2 FQGNSA. The CDR3 DNA sequence: TGTGCCAGCAGCTTAGACGCATCGTTTACCTACAATGAGCAGTTCTTC. Its protein product is CASSLDASFTYNEQFF. Based on the CDR3 plus reference TRBV7-2 and TRBJ2-1, the full variable domain is GAGVSQSPSNKVTEKGKDVELRCDPISGHTALYWYRQSLGQGLEFLIYFQGNSAPDKSGLPSDRFSAERTGGSVSTLTIQRTQQEDSAVYLCASSLDASFTYNEQFFGPGTRLTVL.

This clonotype has more than one count but fewer than ten. V gene TRBV7-2 combines with J gene TRBJ2-7, with unresolved D. Germline V gene data show CDR1 as SGHTA and CDR2 as FQGNSA. The V end lost 0 bases, the J end lost 0 bases, and 15 bases lay between the germline ends. This CDR3 spans 17 amino acids. The CDR3 DNA reads as TGTGCCAGCAGCTTAGCGCTTATGGGCCTGAGCTCCTACGAGCAGTACTTC. The encoded protein is CASSLALMGLSSYEQYF.

The rearrangement joins TRBV19 to TRBJ2-1; TRBD2 matches 11 bases. This CDR3 is built from 18 residues. Germline lookup yields CDR1 LNHDA and CDR2 SQIVND (reference sequence). Losses at the gene ends were 1 base for V and 0 bases for J; bases not matched to a gene: 5. CDR3 DNA sequence: TGTGCCAGTAGTATAGTGGGACTAGCGGCGAGCTCCTACAATGAGCAGTTCTTC. It translates to CASSIVGLAASSYNEQFF.

In its sample, this clonotype was seen once. The CDR3 DNA reads as TGTGCCAGCAGCTTTGCAGGGTTTGCGAATCAGCCCCAGCATTTT. Translated: CASSFAGFANQPQHF. The V and J genes are TRBV7-2 and TRBJ1-5; the D gene is possibly TRBD1 (5 bases). Looked up from germline, CDR1 is SGHTA and CDR2 is FQGNSA. This CDR3 is built from 15 residues. V was clipped by 3 bases and J by 4 bases, with 13 bases between them.

V is TRBV6-1 and J is TRBJ2-7, with D uncertain. The CDR3 is 13 residues long. V was cut by 3 bases and J by 3 bases, with 9 bases left in between. Germline V gene sequence: CDR1 MNHNS, CDR2 SASEGT. This chain's CDR3 is CASSEVTYYEQYF. Written as DNA, the CDR3 is TGTGCCAGCAGTGAGGTTACCTACTACGAGCAGTACTTC.

Many counts were recorded for this clonotype. The conserved phenylalanine or tryptophan is not found at the CDR3 terminus, so this likely reflects a read error. Because the CDR3's place on the DNA is in doubt, the DNA is left out and the CDR3 is given as listed by TCRdb. This chain joins TRBV7-2 and TRBJ2-7; no DNA check was done on the table's D call, TRBD2. Including both end residues, the CDR3 is 14 amino acids long. The germline V gene has CDR1 SGHTA and CDR2 FQGNSA. The CDR3: CASSNLGQGYTFGS.

This clonotype qualifies as medium-sized (0.01 to 0.1%). The genes are TRBV10-3 and TRBJ2-6; a weak D match, TRBD1 (5 bases). V dropped 6 bases and J dropped 2 bases, with 11 bases sitting between them. Looked up from germline, CDR1 is ENHRY and CDR2 is SYGVKD. The CDR3 is 15 residues long. CDR3 amino acids: CAIRPQVAGANVLTF. CDR3 in DNA: TGTGCCATCAGGCCACAGGTTGCTGGGGCCAACGTCCTGACTTTC.

The chain employs TRBV7-2 and TRBJ2-4, with D perhaps TRBD2 (6 bases). The J call could be wrong; TRBJ2-7 is a better fit for the DNA end. The CDR3 spans 16 residues. Per germline, CDR1 SGHTA and CDR2 FQGNSA. CDR3 sequence (DNA): TGTGCCAGCAGCTTAGCGAGTGCTAGCGTGGCCTACGAGCAGTACTTC. It is translated as CASSLASASVAYEQYF.

This clonotype was observed a single time. Compared with germline, one end of the junction differs, possibly owing to a read error. The CDR3 reads CASSLGYGDEQFF. The CDR3 bases are TGTGCTAGCAGCTTAGGATACGGGGACGAGCAGTTCTTC. The chain has TRBV7-9 and TRBJ2-7; D could derive from TRBD1 or TRBD2 (5 bases each). The J call may be incorrect, as the DNA end agrees better with TRBJ2-1. This CDR3 is 13 amino acids long. From germline, CDR1 is SEHNR and CDR2 FQNEAQ (reference sequence).

The chain has TRBV28 and TRBJ1-1, with 8 bases aligning to TRBD1. The CDR3 has 13 amino acids. The ends lost 8 bases at V and 6 bases at J; junction bases unmatched: 8. CDR1 is MDHEN, CDR2 SYDVKM, per germline. CDR3 in amino acids: CASVGQGRSEAFF. CDR3 sequence (DNA): TGTGCCAGCGTCGGACAGGGAAGGTCTGAAGCTTTCTTT.

The chain recombines TRBV2 with TRBJ1-5, with D possibly TRBD1 on 5 matching bases. Trimming cost V 8 bases and J 1 base, with 18 bases left between them. The CDR3 spans 16 residues. Germline lookup yields CDR1 SNHLY and CDR2 FYNNEI. In DNA form, the CDR3 reads TGTGCCAGCCGGGGGGGGGGAGGTGGCAGCAATCAGCCCCAGCATTTT. Translated: CASRGGGGGSNQPQHF.

The chain has TRBV7-8 and TRBJ1-1, with 7 nucleotides matching TRBD1. Germline values: CDR1 SGHVS, CDR2 FQNEAQ. The CDR3 runs to 13 residues. The J segment lost 3 bases and the V segment lost 5 bases, leaving 3 bases of the junction unmatched. This CDR3 reads CASSRGLDTEAFF. The CDR3 nucleotides are TGTGCCAGCAGCAGGGGGCTGGACACTGAAGCTTTCTTT.

This clonotype was detected many times. The V call is TRBV12-3 or TRBV12-4, the J call TRBJ2-7; D not certain. This CDR3 is built from 14 residues. With 0 bases removed from V and 3 bases from J, the gap between germline ends came to 9 bases. The CDR3 protein is CASSLALGFYEQYF. CDR3 DNA sequence: TGTGCCAGCAGTTTAGCGCTGGGATTCTACGAGCAGTACTTC.

This clonotype was seen many times. The J gene is TRBJ2-7, the V gene TRBV11-3; 7 bases fit TRBD1. J was trimmed by 3 bases and V by 5 bases; bases with no gene match: 7. The germline CDR1 and CDR2 sequences are SGHNT and YENEEA. The CDR3 covers 14 residues. CDR3 sequence: CASSRGQLGYEQYF. CDR3 bases: TGTGCCAGCAGCCGGGGACAGCTTGGCTACGAGCAGTACTTC.

The CDR3 nucleotides read TGTGCCAGCAGCTTAAAACAATTGGGAGGCGGGACAGATACGCAGTATTTT. Residues: CASSLKQLGGGTDTQYF. The V call is TRBV7-3, the J call TRBJ2-3; TRBD2 might be the D (6 bases). The CDR3 has 17 amino acids. Trimming stripped 1 base from V and 3 bases from J, with 17 bases between. Germline V gene sequence: CDR1 SGHTA, CDR2 FQGTGA.

Points on this clonotype: A much larger clone lies a single base off, so this may be a read error. The J gene is TRBJ2-7, the V gene TRBV5-1; 7 bases line up with TRBD2. The CDR3 consists of 16 residues. Germline CDR1 is SGHRS and CDR2 is YFSETQ. Trimming at V came to 0 bases and at J to 7 bases, leaving 13 bases not matched to a gene. The CDR3 sequence: CASSLVGGSNYNEQYF. DNA for the CDR3: TGCGCCAGCAGCTTGGTCGGCGGGAGTAACTACAATGAGCAGTACTTC.